The clone carrying this T cell receptor beta chain appeared a few times. MiXCR, applied by TCRdb to the 5' RACE reads, yields one record per CDR3 protein. Among about 520,000 distinct CDR3 sequences, 20% to 25% were seen once, and the ten largest hold about 0.91%. Germline CDR1 SSHAT, CDR2 FNYEAQ (reference sequence). Trimming removed 4 bases from V and 3 bases from J; junction bases left unmatched: 3. The CDR3 length is 15 residues. This sample was included in a study of identical twins. In addition, the sample was reused for a study of T cells expressing NK-cell markers.

This chain joins TRBV7-7 and TRBJ2-2, with 9 positions matching TRBD1. The specimen sequenced was CD4+ T cells sorted from blood. The sequence was obtained from a woman in her late teens or twenties in good health. The CDR3 here is CASSSGTGYTGELFF. For the CDR3, the DNA is TGTGCCAGCAGCTCAGGGACAGGGTACACCGGGGAGCTGTTTTTT. Drawing the rest from reference TRBV7-7 and TRBJ2-2, the complete variable domain is GAGVSQSPRYKVTKRGQDVTLRCDPISSHATLYWYQQALGQGPEFLTYFNYEAQPDKSGLPSDRFSAERPEGSISTLTIQRTEQRDSAMYRCASSSGTGYTGELFFGEGSRLTVL.